This is a list of T cell receptor beta chains from one sample in a study of identical twins. MiXCR was run by TCRdb on the 5' RACE reads, yielding one entry per CDR3 protein. The sample includes some 500,000 distinct CDR3 sequences, about 20% of them seen just once. These data also featured in a second study, about T cells expressing NK-cell markers.

Material for sequencing was CD4+ T cells sorted from blood. The receptors derive from a woman aged 18-29 years in good health. Each CDR3 is given with its conserved first and last residue. A D gene is named only where the DNA matches it firmly. Only part of the rows carry a size: once, few, many, or a class if the clone is expanded.

d_call j_call v_call clone_size cdr3_nt cdr3_aa
NA TRBJ2-5 TRBV5-1 few TGCGCCACCAAGGAGGCAGGACAAGAGACCCAGTACTTC CATKEAGQETQYF
TRBD1 TRBJ1-1 TRBV20-1 few TGCAGTGGCCCGACAGGGGGAACTGAAGCTTTCTTT CSGPTGGTEAFF
TRBD2 TRBJ2-7 TRBV20-1 NA TGCAGCGCCCAGCGGGGGAGGGGCGAGCAGTACTTC CSAQRGRGEQYF
NA TRBJ2-1 TRBV12-3/TRBV12-4 few TGTGCCAGCAGTTCCGGGTCGCCTGAGTTCTTC CASSSGSPEFF
TRBD2 TRBJ2-7 TRBV20-1 NA TGCAGTGCTAGGCTAGCGGGAGAGAACGAGCAGTACTTC CSARLAGENEQYF
NA TRBJ1-5 TRBV19 NA TGTGCCAGTAGCCTTCGGGACCGATTCAATCAGCCCCAGCATTTT CASSLRDRFNQPQHF
NA TRBJ1-1 TRBV10-3 few TGTGCCATCAGTGAGTCGAAAGGGGGAAACACTGAAGCTTTCTTT CAISESKGGNTEAFF
TRBD2 TRBJ2-3 TRBV24-1 NA TGTGCCACCAGTGACCCAAGCGGGGGCACAGATACGCAGTATTTT CATSDPSGGTDTQYF
NA TRBJ2-3 TRBV15 few TGTGCCACCAGCAGAGTCCCAGCGGATACGCAGTATTTT CATSRVPADTQYF
TRBD1 TRBJ2-5 TRBV29-1 NA TGCAGCGTCGACAGGGGGGCGCGGGAGACCCAGTACTTC CSVDRGARETQYF
TRBD1 TRBJ2-1 TRBV15 few TGTGCCACCAGCAGAGCAGGGGGAGCCGGAAATGAGCAGTTCTTC CATSRAGGAGNEQFF
NA TRBJ2-5 TRBV9 once TGTGCCAGCAGCGAGGGAAGGACAGTACAAGAGACCCAGTACTTC CASSEGRTVQETQYF
TRBD1 TRBJ1-2 TRBV18 NA TGTGCCAGCTCAACCCTCGGGACAGGGGGCAAGTATGGCTACACCTTC CASSTLGTGGKYGYTF
TRBD2 TRBJ2-4 TRBV6-5 few TGTGCCAGCAGTTACGGGCGGGAGGGGAAGGGCATTCAGTACTTC CASSYGREGKGIQYF
TRBD2 TRBJ2-3 TRBV9 NA TGTGCCAGCAGCGTGCTAGGGGCTAGCGGAGGAGATACGCAGTATTTT CASSVLGASGGDTQYF
NA TRBJ2-7 TRBV7-2 many TGTGCCAGCAGCATAAGGGTTGCGGTCACCTACGAGCAGTACTTC CASSIRVAVTYEQYF
TRBD2 TRBJ2-4 TRBV4-3 many TGCGCCAGCAGCAAGGGGACTAGCGCCAACATAAACATTCAGTACTTC CASSKGTSANINIQYF
NA TRBJ2-1 TRBV7-2 NA TGTGCCAGCAGCTCCCGACATCTTCACAAGCAGTTCTTC CASSSRHLHKQFF
NA TRBJ1-1 TRBV29-1 NA TGCAGCGTTGGGACGGCGTTAGGGAACACTGAAGCTTTCTTT CSVGTALGNTEAFF
NA TRBJ1-2 TRBV20-1 few TGCAGTGCCAAGGAGCTAGGCTACACCTTC CSAKELGYTF
TRBD1 TRBJ2-1 TRBV20-1 NA TGCAGTGCTAGAGTCTGGGACAGATACAATGAGCAGTTCTTC CSARVWDRYNEQFF
TRBD1 TRBJ1-3 TRBV5-1 many TGCGCCAGCAGCTCCGGGACAGCAGGAAACACCATATATTTT CASSSGTAGNTIYF
NA TRBJ2-2 TRBV12-3/TRBV12-4 NA TGTGCCAGCAGCCTAGAGAGGGGCTCCGGGGAGCTGTTTTTT CASSLERGSGELFF
TRBD2 TRBJ2-7 TRBV20-1 few TGCAGTGTCTACCGGGACTACTACGAGCAGTACTTC CSVYRDYYEQYF
NA TRBJ1-1 TRBV12-3/TRBV12-4 few TGTGCCAGCAGTTTAAGGTTCGGAACGAACACTGAAGCTTTCTTT CASSLRFGTNTEAFF
NA TRBJ2-7 TRBV7-2 NA TGTGCCAGCAGCGAAAGCACCTACGAGCAGTACTTC CASSESTYEQYF
TRBD1 TRBJ2-7 TRBV5-1 NA TGCGCCAGCAGCCAGGGGACAGGGGGACCCTACGAGCAGTACTTC CASSQGTGGPYEQYF
NA TRBJ1-1 TRBV12-3/TRBV12-4 few TGTGCCAGCAGTTTAATTGACAGACCCACTGAAGCTTTCTTT CASSLIDRPTEAFF
TRBD2 TRBJ2-1 TRBV20-1 few TGCAGTGCTACCACTAGCGGGGGAATACACAATGAGCAGTTCTTC CSATTSGGIHNEQFF
NA TRBJ1-5 TRBV5-1 NA TGCGCCAGCAGCTTGTGGCCAGGGAATCAGCCCCAGCATTTT CASSLWPGNQPQHF
TRBD2 TRBJ2-3 TRBV20-1 NA TGCAGTGCTAGCGATAGACTAGCGGGGTACACAGATACGCAGTATTTT CSASDRLAGYTDTQYF
TRBD1 TRBJ1-5 TRBV20-1 NA TGCAGTGCTAGCCCGACAGGGGGCGGGAATCAGCCCCAGCATTTT CSASPTGGGNQPQHF
TRBD1 TRBJ2-7 TRBV7-9 NA TGTGCCAGCAGCTGGCAGGGGGTTTCCTACGAGCAGTACTTC CASSWQGVSYEQYF
NA TRBJ2-1 TRBV20-1 NA TGCAGTGCTCGCCGTCCCCCAGCCAATGAGCAGTTCTTC CSARRPPANEQFF
TRBD2 TRBJ2-1 TRBV30 NA TGTGCCTGTTCCAAAGGAACTAGCGGAAATGAGCAGTTCTTC CACSKGTSGNEQFF
NA TRBJ2-2 TRBV7-3 once TGTGCCAGCAGCGTCCGGGACTCCCGACGATCCGGGGAGCTGTTTTTT CASSVRDSRRSGELFF
NA TRBJ2-3 TRBV7-2 many TGTGCCAGCAGCTTAGGCCCGTCAGATACGCAGTATTTT CASSLGPSDTQYF
NA TRBJ2-5 TRBV5-5 NA TGTGCCAGCAGCTTAACGCAGGACCGAGAGACCCAGTACTTC CASSLTQDRETQYF
TRBD2 TRBJ2-1 TRBV7-3 few TGTGCCAGCAGCTTAGGGACTAGCACCAATGAGCAGTTCTTC CASSLGTSTNEQFF
TRBD2 TRBJ2-1 TRBV20-1 NA TGCAGTGCTAGGACTAGCGGGAGGAATGAGCAGTTCTTC CSARTSGRNEQFF
NA TRBJ1-1 TRBV5-1 NA TGCGCCAGCAGCTTGGCCGGCGGGACGGGGACTGAAGCTTTCTTT CASSLAGGTGTEAFF
NA TRBJ2-7 TRBV2 NA TGTGCCAGCAGGTGGGAGTCCTACGAGCAGTACTTC CASRWESYEQYF
TRBD2 TRBJ2-7 TRBV6-1 NA TGTGCCAGCAGGAGACTAGCGGGGGACTACGAGCAGTACTTC CASRRLAGDYEQYF
NA TRBJ1-1 TRBV15 few TGTGCCACCAGCAGAGGGGCTGAAGCTTTCTTT CATSRGAEAFF
TRBD2 TRBJ2-3 TRBV20-1 NA TGCAGTGCTAGTAAGCCTAGCGGGACCCCAGATACGCAGTATTTT CSASKPSGTPDTQYF
NA TRBJ1-3 TRBV15 NA TGTGCCACCAGCAGAGATTCAGGGTCAGGAAACACCATATATTTT CATSRDSGSGNTIYF
TRBD1 TRBJ1-4 TRBV20-1 NA TGCAGTGCTAGTAGAGGGGGCATTGAAAAACTGTTTTTT CSASRGGIEKLFF
TRBD1 TRBJ1-5 TRBV12-3/TRBV12-4 NA TGTGCCAGCAGTTTTGGGACAGGGGTACAGCCCCAGCATTTT CASSFGTGVQPQHF
TRBD2 TRBJ2-5 TRBV6-2/TRBV6-3 NA TGTGCCAGCAGTTACGTTAGCGGGAGCGGAGAGACCCAGTACTTC CASSYVSGSGETQYF
NA TRBJ2-7 TRBV18 NA TGTGCCAGCTCACCATGGCAGTCTTCCTACGAGCAGTACTTC CASSPWQSSYEQYF
NA TRBJ2-3 TRBV29-1 few TGCAGCGTTGGGAAGGTGCAGTATTTT CSVGKVQYF
NA TRBJ2-4 TRBV18 NA TGTGCCAGCTCGGTTAACAACATTCAGTACTTC CASSVNNIQYF
NA TRBJ2-3 TRBV3-1 NA TGTGCCAGCAGCCAAGCGGGACCCACAGATACGCAGTATTTT CASSQAGPTDTQYF
TRBD1 TRBJ2-7 TRBV18 few TGTGCCAGCTCACCGGAGTATTGGACAGGGGGCTACGAGCAGTACTTC CASSPEYWTGGYEQYF
NA TRBJ1-1 TRBV9 few TGTGCCAGCAGCGTAGAGGGGCAAAACACTGAAGCTTTCTTT CASSVEGQNTEAFF
TRBD2 TRBJ2-1 TRBV6-6 NA TGTGCCAGTGGACAGCGGGAGACCGGTGAGCAGTTCTTC CASGQRETGEQFF
NA TRBJ2-7 TRBV7-2 many TGTGCCAGCAGCTTAGGTCAAGGGACGTTTTACGAGCAGTACTTC CASSLGQGTFYEQYF
NA TRBJ1-6 TRBV4-2 NA TGTGCCAGCAGCCGTGATGCTCGGGATAATTCACCCCTCCACTTT CASSRDARDNSPLHF
NA TRBJ2-3 TRBV9 NA TGTGCCAGCAGCTCCCTGCCCGCGGATACGCAGTATTTT CASSSLPADTQYF
NA TRBJ1-2 TRBV6-2/TRBV6-3 few TGTGCCAGCAGCCCACGGACAGTCTATGGCTACACCTTC CASSPRTVYGYTF